The TCR beta chain described here comes from a study of T cells in Graves' hyperthyroidism and ophthalmopathy. Notes on the study in general: The blood repertoire included most of the expanded thyroid clonotypes above 0.001. Progression to ophthalmopathy was predicted a median of roughly 6.8 months early.

The CDR3 spans 14 residues. Looked up from germline, CDR1 is DFQATT and CDR2 is SNEGSKA (reference sequence). The trim removed 8 bases at V and 3 bases at J, leaving 12 bases unmatched. Together with thyroid ultrasound, orbital computed tomography, serum thyroxine and TRAb, clinical symptoms were used for diagnoses. Amplified TCR beta CDR3 regions derived from RNA transcripts. The primer set for the first-round RT-PCR of the TCR CDR3 was HTBI. TCRdb passed the multiplex PCR reads through MiXCR, listing each CDR3 protein once. The table includes over 650,000 distinct CDR3 sequences, over 40% detected once. This clonotype was picked up a small number of times. The antigen is not known.

The rearrangement uses TRBV20-1 and TRBJ2-7, with 8 bases identical to TRBD1. Sequencing input: peripheral blood or thyroid tissue (not recorded which). The sequence was collected from an adult man with Graves' disease, either hyperthyroidism or ophthalmopathy (not recorded which). CDR3 in amino acids: CSSTLTGANYEQYF. The CDR3 DNA is TGCAGTTCGACTTTGACAGGGGCGAACTACGAGCAGTACTTC.